This T cell receptor (beta chain) comes out of a study of blood T cell repertoires in COVID-19. As handled by the study authors: Amplifying reference gene primers gave estimates of nucleated cell counts. Assay: immunoSEQ multiplex PCR; the TCRdb copy retains only in-frame clones and omits some. Clone size and the V and J calls come from that table; the DNA yielded D and trimming. The data contain more than 85,000 clones, 72% of them singletons. The CDR3 sequence is 14 residues long. Germline CDR1 SNHLY, CDR2 FYNNEI. The V gene lost 3 bases and the J gene lost 7 bases, with 13 bases spanning the gap. J is TRBJ2-1 and V is TRBV2; D possibly corresponds to TRBD2 (5 bases). This TCR was sampled from a woman aged 55-70 years with acute or convalescent COVID-19. The sequenced sample was peripheral blood. CDR3 in DNA: TGTGCCAGCAGTGATGGAGGTATCCGGAATGAGCAGTTCTTC. Translation gives CASSDGGIRNEQFF.